A single sample gave rise to the 10 T cell receptor beta chains below, sequenced in a study of blood T cell repertoires in COVID-19. The table came from immunoSEQ multiplex PCR; TCRdb's copy has only in-frame clones and leaves some out. Among under 150,000 clones listed, approximately 84% were seen once. The sequenced sample was peripheral blood. The receptor source for this set is a man aged 45-60 years with acute or convalescent COVID-19.

The sample holds a few counts of this clone. The CDR3 region has the DNA TGTGCCGCCCGTACAGGGGCAGGGTCACCCCTCCACTTT. It encodes CAARTGAGSPLHF. The V call is TRBV6-5, the J call TRBJ1-6; 7 bases match TRBD1. Germline V lookup: CDR1 MNHEY, CDR2 SVGAGI. The junction had 11 bases not matched to a gene; V was cut back by 11 bases and J by 10 bases. This CDR3 comprises 13 residues.

This chain joins TRBV14 and TRBJ2-5, with D uncertain. Germline V CDR1 and CDR2: SGHDN, FVKESK. CDR3 length: 15 amino acids. V lost 1 base and J lost 0, with 9 bases in between. The CDR3 region is CASSQGPSYQETQYF. CDR3 in DNA: TGTGCCAGCAGCCAAGGGCCCTCGTACCAAGAGACCCAGTACTTC.

The gene calls are TRBV5-1 and TRBJ1-1, with 11 bases fitting TRBD1. The CDR3 has 16 amino acids. Germline values: CDR1 SGHRS, CDR2 YFSETQ. J was trimmed by 5 bases and V by 1 base; bases with no gene match: 7. This chain's CDR3 is CASSLTPGTGGTEAFF. CDR3 nucleotides: TGCGCCAGCAGCTTGACTCCGGGGACAGGGGGGACTGAAGCTTTCTTT.

The chain employs TRBV28 and TRBJ1-1; the D gene is possibly TRBD1 (6 bases). The CDR3 covers 14 residues. The V end was cut by 7 bases, the J end by 6 bases, with 18 bases between. Germline V CDR1 and CDR2: MDHEN, SYDVKM. CDR3 residues: CASTVGGARAEAFF. The CDR3, as DNA: TGTGCCAGCACCGTAGGGGGGGCAAGGGCTGAAGCTTTCTTT. Based on the CDR3 plus reference TRBV28 and TRBJ1-1, the full variable domain is DVKVTQSSRYLVKRTGEKVFLECVQDMDHENMFWYRQDPGLGLRLIYFSYDVKMKEKGDIPEGYSVSREKKERFSLILESASTNQTSMYLCASTVGGARAEAFFGQGTRLTVV.

The V and J genes are TRBV6-6 and TRBJ1-5, with D uncertain. The CDR3 has 15 amino acids. Germline loops: CDR1 MNHNY, CDR2 SVGAGI (reference sequence). The V gene lost 2 bases and the J gene lost 7 bases, with 15 bases spanning the gap. DNA of the CDR3: TGTGCCAGCAGTTACAGGGAAAACCGCGGGCAGCCCCAGCATTTT. Translation gives CASSYRENRGQPQHF.

This clone appeared a few times. V gene TRBV28 combines with J gene TRBJ1-2, with a tentative D call TRBD1 (6 bases). This CDR3 spans 17 amino acids. Deletions cut 6 bases from V and 4 bases from J, with 24 bases between. Germline CDR1 reads MDHEN; CDR2 reads SYDVKM. CDR3 region: CASRSFGGRDASYGYTF. For the CDR3, the DNA is TGTGCCAGCAGGTCCTTTGGGGGCAGGGATGCTAGCTATGGCTACACCTTC.

In regard to this clone: An end of the junction does not agree with germline; a read error may underlie this. This chain joins TRBV5-1 and TRBJ2-7, with D possibly TRBD1 on 5 matching bases. The CDR3 runs to 15 residues. Per germline, CDR1 SGHRS and CDR2 YFSETQ. The DNA of the CDR3 is TGCGCCAGCAGTTTGGACACGATTTCCTCCTACGAGCAGTACTTC. Translation gives CASSLDTISSYEQYF.

This chain uses TRBV29-1 with TRBJ2-2; maybe TRBD1 (5 bases). The germline V gene has CDR1 SQVTM and CDR2 ANQGSEA. Trimming took 5 bases from V and 3 from J, leaving 13 bases between them. The CDR3 covers 14 residues. CDR3 in DNA: TGCAGCGTTCCCAGGGAACCCCACACCGGGGAGCTGTTTTTT. Amino acids: CSVPREPHTGELFF.

V gene TRBV19 combines with J gene TRBJ1-1, with TRBD1 as a possible D gene (5 bases). Germline V gene lookup returns CDR1 LNHDA and CDR2 SQIVND (reference sequence). CDR3 length equals 14 residues. V shed 1 base and J shed 4 bases, with 10 bases lying between them. The CDR3 bases are TGTGCCAGTAGTATAGCAGCGGGGGTCACTGAAGCTTTCTTT. This encodes CASSIAAGVTEAFF.

The rearrangement joins TRBV6-5 to TRBJ1-1, with D possibly TRBD1 on 6 matching bases. CDR3 length: 13 amino acids. Germline V CDR1 and CDR2: MNHEY, SVGAGI. Trimming left V 6 bases short and J 5 bases short, with 13 bases between. In DNA form, the CDR3 reads TGTGCCAGCAGCGGAACAGGGTTGACTGAAGCTTTCTTT. As protein: CASSGTGLTEAFF.